Below, 12 T cell receptor beta chains from the same sample are listed, as sequenced in a study of persistence of HIV-infected CD4 T cells. Stimulation used 9 to 10 ug/mL lysate from CMV-infected fibroblasts. CD4+ T cells upregulating both CD40 ligand and CD69 were sorted as responding cells. These receptors are not linked to any known antigen. This was the immunoSEQ version 4 assay in survey mode. Generated by immunoSEQ multiplex PCR, the TCRdb table keeps only in-frame clones and is missing some. The sample lists a few thousand clones; approximately 63% were seen once. The material was CD4+ T cells sorted from PBMCs after approximately 18-hour stimulation, obtained from a patient who received antiretroviral therapy. The receptors come from an adult man with HIV who was CMV-seropositive.

This chain joins TRBV7-8 and TRBJ2-3, with D perhaps matching TRBD2 (5 bases). The CDR3 covers 15 residues. V shed 2 bases and J shed 3 bases, with 12 bases lying between them. Germline CDR1 and CDR2: SGHVS and FQNEAQ. The CDR3: CASSLRRGKTDTQYF. The CDR3 DNA is TGTGCCAGCAGCTTAAGACGGGGAAAGACAGATACGCAGTATTTT.

The chain has TRBV30 and TRBJ2-1; D remains unclear. The CDR3 contains 14 residues. In germline, CDR1 is GTSNPN, CDR2 SVGIG (reference sequence). Between the trimmed V and J ends, which lost 0 bases and 5 bases, there was a span of 11 bases. CDR3 region: CAWSVSSRNNEQFF. The CDR3 DNA sequence: TGTGCCTGGAGTGTAAGCTCTAGGAACAATGAGCAGTTCTTC. The full variable domain, its missing parts supplied by reference TRBV30 and TRBJ2-1, is SQTIHQWPATLVQPVGSPLSLECTVEGTSNPNLYWYRQAAGRGLQLLFYSVGIGQISSEVPQNLSASRPQDRQFILSSKKLLLSDSGFYLCAWSVSSRNNEQFFGPGTRLTVL.

The chain combines TRBV19 with TRBJ2-5; 14 nucleotides match TRBD2. CDR3 length: 16 residues. V dropped 4 bases and J dropped 5; count of bases not matched to a gene: 6. Germline CDR1 is LNHDA and CDR2 is SQIVND (reference sequence). CDR3 protein: CASSTGLAGGDETQYF. In DNA, the CDR3 is TGTGCCAGTAGTACAGGACTAGCGGGGGGTGATGAGACCCAGTACTTC.

V gene TRBV19 combines with J gene TRBJ2-5; possible D gene TRBD1, 7 bases. Germline CDR1 is LNHDA and CDR2 is SQIVND (reference sequence). The CDR3 loop spans 15 amino acids. Trimming cost V 1 base and J 0 bases, with 9 bases left between them. The CDR3 region is CASSIGRGHQETQYF. Here the CDR3 DNA reads TGTGCCAGTAGTATAGGGAGGGGGCACCAAGAGACCCAGTACTTC.

Within the sample, this clone is medium-sized (0.01 to 0.1%). The chain has TRBV5-4 and TRBJ2-7, with a weak D call TRBD2 (5 bases). Germline V gives CDR1 SGHNT, CDR2 YYREEE (reference sequence). Trimming removed 0 bases at V and 5 bases at J, with 15 bases between. The CDR3 contains 15 residues. In DNA, the CDR3 is TGTGCCAGCAGCTTGGGATCGGCAGCGCGGGACGAGCAGTACTTC. Translation: CASSLGSAARDEQYF.

The CDR3: CATSLGGAYNEQFF. In DNA, the CDR3 is TGTGCCACCAGCCTCGGGGGGGCCTACAATGAGCAGTTCTTC. This chain uses TRBV24-1 with TRBJ2-1, with 8 bases aligning to TRBD2. V shed 7 bases, J shed 2 bases, and the junction held 3 bases outside the gene matches. From germline, CDR1 is KGHDR and CDR2 SFDVKD. The CDR3 has 14 residues.

The chain uses TRBV28 and TRBJ2-1; no firm D call. Germline assignment: CDR1 MDHEN and CDR2 SYDVKM. There are 13 residues in the CDR3. V shed 4 bases and J shed 9 bases, with 13 bases lying between them. CDR3 in DNA: TGTGCCAGCAGTTCATTCCCAGGTCTTGAGCAGTTCTTC. It codes for CASSSFPGLEQFF. Supplemented by reference TRBV28 and TRBJ2-1, the full variable domain reads DVKVTQSSRYLVKRTGEKVFLECVQDMDHENMFWYRQDPGLGLRLIYFSYDVKMKEKGDIPEGYSVSREKKERFSLILESASTNQTSMYLCASSSFPGLEQFFGPGTRLTVL.

The gene calls are TRBV5-1 and TRBJ2-7; D is unclear. Germline V CDR1 and CDR2: SGHRS, YFSETQ. The CDR3 runs 12 residues. Trimming took 2 bases from V and 10 from J, leaving 13 bases between them. This CDR3 reads CASSFPPGAQYF. In nucleotides, the CDR3 is TGCGCCAGCAGCTTCCCCCCTGGAGCACAGTACTTC.

This chain links TRBV5-1 with TRBJ2-2; D not certain. The V gene lost 1 base and the J gene lost 5 bases, with 6 bases spanning the gap. Germline-derived CDR1 and CDR2 are SGHRS and YFSETQ. This CDR3 has 13 amino acids. The CDR3 region is CASSLIATGELFF. The CDR3 DNA sequence: TGCGCCAGCAGCTTGATCGCGACCGGGGAGCTGTTTTTT.

CDR3 in amino acids: CAWSVGGPGGAFF. CDR3 coding DNA: TGTGCCTGGAGTGTAGGGGGCCCCGGTGGAGCTTTCTTT. J is TRBJ1-1 and V is TRBV30; 7 positions agree with TRBD1. Trimming removed 0 bases from V and 10 bases from J; junction bases left unmatched: 8. CDR1 and CDR2 (germline): GTSNPN, SVGIG (reference sequence). This CDR3 comprises 13 residues.

V and J are TRBV27 and TRBJ1-6; possibly TRBD1 for D (5 bases). With 8 bases removed from V and 0 bases from J, the gap between germline ends came to 23 bases. Germline CDR1 reads MNHEY; CDR2 reads SMNVEV (reference sequence). The CDR3 is 19 residues long. This chain's CDR3 is CASGKRAGILGSYNSPLHF. Written as DNA, the CDR3 is TGTGCCAGCGGTAAAAGGGCAGGGATTCTGGGCTCCTATAATTCACCCCTCCACTTT.

This chain links TRBV30 with TRBJ2-6, with a tentative D call TRBD2 (11 bases). Trimming stripped 4 bases from V and 3 bases from J, with 25 bases between. The germline gives CDR1 GTSNPN, CDR2 SVGIG (reference sequence). The CDR3 length is 19 residues. The CDR3 is CAWTGQGLAGGHGANVLTF. The CDR3 DNA reads as TGTGCCTGGACGGGACAGGGGCTAGCGGGGGGCCATGGGGCCAACGTCCTGACTTTC.